Listed here is a single TCR beta chain. The antigen it recognizes is unknown. No much larger clonotype is one base removed from it; base qualities were not supplied. The immunoSEQ Assay was used to immunosequence TCRbeta CDR3 regions from genomic DNA. Genomic DNA was amplified by bias-controlled multiplex PCR before high-throughput sequencing. The paper's data handling went like this. To quantify the absolute abundance of each unique TCRbeta CDR3 region, the sequences were collapsed and filtered. Clonality, defined as 1 minus Pielou's evenness, was calculated using productive rearrangements only. A previously published method was used to identify clones with significantly greater frequencies in on-treatment samples than in baseline samples. Not all clones reach the TCRdb copy of this immuneACCESS table, which keeps in-frame sequences only. Checked studies attribute under half of the gap to unresolved V genes and leave the rest unexplained. The DNA gave D and trimming, while V, J and clone size come from that table. Recorded for this sample are about 14,000 clones; about three quarters of them occurred a single time. The ten largest clonotypes hold around a third of the sample.

Read against the paper, the sample's treatment or condition label means: randomized to nivolumab then ipilimumab (arm A) or the reverse (arm B). Prior DNA-damaging chemotherapy had not been received by any trial patient. Live CD3+CD8+ cells negative for CD19 and CD56 were sorted from thawed PBMCs on a FACS Aria II flow cytometer. Samples came from patients with melanoma in CheckMate 064, a randomized, open-label phase II trial of sequential checkpoint blockade. Leukapheresis was used to collect peripheral blood mononuclear cells, which were then purified with Ficoll-Paque and frozen in human serum with about 9.3% DMSO. Purity of sorted blood CD3+CD8+ cells was verified at >95% immediately after sorting, followed by DNA extraction. The CDR3 numbers 16 residues from cysteine through phenylalanine. Left in the record is the CDR3 DNA by itself, 48 bases read in frame from the first base. CDR1 and CDR2 were assigned from the germline V gene (reference sequence) as SEHNR and FQNEAQ.

The entry originates in a study of sequential checkpoint blockade in melanoma (dated by TCRdb to about 2019). Study-level background: Patients were randomized 1:1 to first-line nivolumab followed by ipilimumab (arm A) or ipilimumab followed by nivolumab (arm B). Both trial sequences were followed by maintenance nivolumab.

The study at large found these results: The response-prediction model combining TCR metrics and mutation burden needs validation in larger, independent patient cohorts.

Source: CD8+ T cells sorted from blood (inferred from file names), taken from a patient given nivolumab and ipilimumab in sequence. The rearrangement joined TRBV7-9 to TRBJ2-5; a weak D assignment points to TRBD1 (5 bases agree). The J call is uncertain, as TRBJ2-7 better fits the DNA end. This sequence originates from a human donor with melanoma. The nucleotides read TGTGCCAGCAGCCCAGTTCAATGGCAGGGTGCCTACGAGCAGTACTTC. This gives the protein CASSPVQWQGAYEQYF.